Listed here is a single TCR beta chain. Two negative PCRs, clearance, or symptom resolution were required of recovered Cohort 3 donors. Original analysis: Nucleated cell number was recorded as an estimate derived from reference gene primer amplification. TCRdb keeps only in-frame clones here, not all; method: immunoSEQ multiplex PCR. Clone size and V and J calls were adopted from that table, with D and trimming inferred from the DNA. Altogether about 370,000 clones are present, 85% to 90% being singletons, with the ten largest covering approximately 1%. The data were obtained in a study of blood T cell repertoires in COVID-19. Study overall: COVID-19 samples collected from the United States, Italy and Spain covered acute and convalescent phases.

CDR3 length: 14 residues. From germline, CDR1 is SGDLS and CDR2 YYNGEE. V was cut by 6 bases and J by 8 bases, with 20 bases left in between. The sample taken for sequencing was PBMCs or T cells enriched from blood (not recorded which). The receptor was derived from a man younger than 35 who had recovered from COVID-19. V usage is TRBV9 and J usage is TRBJ1-2; D is undetermined. The CDR3: CASNREGLTGGYTF. The CDR3, as DNA: TGTGCCAGCAACCGAGAGGGCCTTACTGGGGGCTACACCTTC.